This TCR beta chain was sequenced for a study of cytomegalovirus exposure and HLA in healthy donors (dated by TCRdb to about 2017). General notes on the study: An earlier analysis of about 560 of the donors reported roughly 300 Gb of sequence data and 90 million to 120 million unique TCR beta sequences obtained from about 179 million T cells. Roughly 300 gigabases of sequencing data and 70 million to 95 million unique TCR sequences made up an early release that covered 500 to 650 HLA-typed donors. The genetic ancestry cluster associated with self-reported Caucasian donors included 70% to 85% of the roughly 360 genotyped donors. The aim of the study was to test whether cataloging public T cell receptors could identify signatures of past pathogen exposure. Using immunosequencing, the study profiled T cell repertoires from 640 or so subjects and related those repertoires to cytomegalovirus serostatus. A separate validation cohort of some 130 different subjects was used in addition to the 666-subject first cohort. The study combined high-throughput TCR immunosequencing, statistical association of individual TCRs with disease status, and machine learning to predict cytomegalovirus infection status. A later analysis re-examined previously published TCR beta repertoires from more than 650 donors and added high-resolution HLA genotyping to investigate patterns of TCR occurrence. Rather than using new phenotypic data, the later analysis identified candidate immune exposures from TCR beta sequences and from how often those sequences occurred across donors. An earlier analysis of roughly 600 of the donors used high-throughput TCR beta sequencing to judge whether each TCR beta V gene segment behaved as functional or pseudogenic. Alongside the repertoire data, information on donor age, sex, ethnicity and CMV serostatus was compiled. Genome-wide SNP genotypes for about 55% of the roughly 670 donors were used in a later genetic analysis, which treated that subset as a discovery cohort. All discovery cohort repertoires had been generated on a single sequencing platform. HLA typing covered class I and class II loci at four-digit resolution. The number of typed donors differed by locus: about 620-640 for A, B, C, DRB1 and DQB1; 500 to 550 for DQA1; 606 for DPA1; and about 450 for DPB1. Four to six DR-DQ haplotypes were handled as single units for association and clustering, since linkage in the cohort was strong. On average, roughly 240,000 unique TCR beta nucleotide sequences were sequenced per donor among a few hundred genotyped donors of the cohort, with around 19% of those sequences being non-productive.

The cohort was made up of 666 healthy bone marrow donors. At the time of sampling, all cohort members were nominally healthy, though unrecorded immune exposures were likely present. The donor was CMV seropositive and was included in the group of some 290 seropositive cohort members. Each donor provided a peripheral blood sample, and peripheral blood mononuclear cells were used for TCR beta sequencing. Genomic DNA was extracted from the blood cell samples with the Qiagen DNeasy Blood Extraction Kit. General findings and caveats noted by the study authors: Most TCR sequences were seen in very few donors, while some public TCRs were found in many individuals. HLA typing was unavailable for some donors at each locus, so association tests used only the typed subset. The authors suggested that the approach could potentially be generalized to other disease states and immunological phenotypes. The earlier analysis of some 540 of the donors excluded approximately 17 rarely observed V segments, including chromosome 9 orphons, because counts were too low. The sequencing pipeline was judged likely to have produced a cluster of highly shared sequence variants as a technical artifact. A further reported finding was that TCR beta sequences accurately predicted the HLA-A and HLA-B alleles for most subjects in the first cohort. Compared with the approximately 700-donor mean, donors in an Asian-associated ancestry cluster had fewer N-insertions in productive TCRs, according to a later genetic analysis. According to a later analysis, parvovirus B19, influenza, CMV and Epstein-Barr virus appeared linked to several top co-occurrence clusters. V-gene and J-gene trimming of TCR beta chains was associated with a missense DCLRE1C variant in a later genetic analysis, and the association was replicated in an independent cohort. In this cohort, only TCR beta chains were sequenced, and detectable features were limited by the absence of alpha or paired-chain data. A few of the identified cytomegalovirus-associated TCR beta chains were confirmed in vitro to be specific for cytomegalovirus antigens. Roughly uniform sequencing depth across donors was assumed in presence/absence analyses, although this assumption may not hold. According to a later analysis, TCR association rates differed among HLA loci, with DRB1 alleles showing the most associated TCRs and HLA-C alleles showing the fewest. In an earlier analysis of some 500 of the donors, most TCR beta V segments appeared in productive rearrangements about 87% or about 30% of the time, broadly matching IMGT annotations. Immune exposure information for the cohort was limited to CMV serostatus. Linkage disequilibrium might explain the correlated functional status among segregating V segments, but an unknown experimental factor could not be excluded. Strong co-occurrence of HLA alleles, especially DR and DQ, made assigning TCR associations to individual alleles difficult. The study listed around 160 TCR beta chains as associated with cytomegalovirus. In both the original and validation cohorts, the classifier was reported to diagnose cytomegalovirus status with high specificity and sensitivity. Specific HLA alleles were associated with 15,000 to 20,000 TCR beta sequences at a false discovery rate of 0.05 in a later analysis. Some IMGT-functional V segments, including TRBV6-2 and TRBV6-3, could not be distinguished by the 87-base-pair reads and were therefore excluded. In a later analysis, HLA-associated TCR beta chains were found to be more clonally expanded and to have lower generation probabilities than equally common non-associated chains. In a later analysis, most CMV-associated TCR beta chains were found to appear HLA-restricted, with HLA associations seemingly driven largely by CMV exposure.

About this clone: It lacks a known antigen. It has no much larger one-base neighbor in the sample; base qualities were not kept.

The library was prepared using the immunoSEQ multiplex PCR assay. The multiplex PCR relied on a mix of 60 forward primers for TCR Vbeta segments and 13 reverse primers for TCR Jbeta segments. A multiplex PCR assay on genomic DNA amplified the CDR3 region of rearranged TCR beta genes. On the Illumina HiSeq System, the amplified TCR beta libraries were sequenced as 87-base-pair reads. From the authors' description of their analysis: A later analysis counted about 80 million unique TCR beta chains across the 700 or so repertoires, and about 10 million of these chains were shared by at least two donors. A nearest-neighbor algorithm error-corrected the raw reads and collapsed the reads into unique sequences, merging closely related sequences to remove PCR and sequencing errors. To assign V, D and J gene segments, CDR3 sequences were aligned to IMGT reference sequences. For a sequence to be retained, at least a six-nucleotide match to both a V gene segment and a J gene segment was required. A rearrangement was called productive if the CDR3 had no stop codons and remained in frame with V and J, and every other rearrangement was called non-productive. Following IMGT convention, CDR3 was defined as the stretch from the second conserved V-encoded cysteine to the conserved J-encoded phenylalanine. In an earlier analysis of some 550 of the donors, sequences lacking an unambiguous match to a single V gene segment were excluded. An earlier analysis of a few hundred of the donors classified V segments as functional when productive rearrangements were above 56.7% and as segregating when the standard deviation between donors was above 5%. A statistical classification framework was built for diagnosing cytomegalovirus status from the catalog of TCR beta chain sequences. In a later analysis, V and J genes were assigned by comparing TCR nucleotide sequences against IMGT/GENE-DB human TR gene sequences. In a later analysis, CDR3 sequences and most-parsimonious VDJ recombination scenarios were assigned using the TCRdist pipeline. In a later analysis, every TCR beta chain was defined by the combination of its CDR3 amino acid sequence and its V-gene family, and reads without a unique V-gene family were dropped. To address suspected cross-contamination and a sequencing artifact, a later analysis removed a few hundred highly shared, low-generation-probability nucleotide sequences. For each public chain, a later analysis derived a clonal expansion index from normalized ranks of inferred template counts within each repertoire. In a later analysis, generation probabilities were computed with a VDJ recombination model fitted to out-of-frame rearrangements, and the resulting probabilities were checked against IGoR. In a later analysis, TCR-TCR, TCR-HLA and TCR-CMV co-occurrence was scored with hypergeometric tests, and a repertoire-size bias correction was applied to TCR pairs. To estimate false discovery rates, a later analysis permuted the HLA or CMV assignments 20 times. A later analysis grouped co-occurring TCRs with DBSCAN, adding TCRdist sequence similarity when clustering within HLA-allele-positive subsets. For co-occurrence clustering, repertoires with fewer than 30,000 or more than 120,000 public chains were excluded, along with several repertoires with anomalous nucleotide sharing. TCRdb mirrors the immuneACCESS table, restricted to in-frame sequences. Some clones are absent from its copies; in checked studies, under half trace to an unresolved V gene, and the reason for the others is unknown. The V and J calls and the clone size are those of that table, but D and trimming were determined from the DNA. Within this sample are approximately 160,000 clones, with 77% of them counted one time only. Around 2.5% of the sample goes to the ten largest clones.

The CDR3 holds 13 amino acids from the cysteine to the phenylalanine. CDR3 DNA is the only sequence kept; it has 39 bases, read in frame from the first base. A distance of 5 bases separates the germline ends of V and J, which lose 0 bases and 3 bases respectively. From a lookup of the germline V gene, CDR1 and CDR2 are SGHRS and YFSETQ. The receptor's source is a woman aged 40 to 50 in good health and CMV-seropositive. Sequenced input: PBMCs. The receptor chain draws on TRBV5-1 and TRBJ2-3; the D segment cannot be called with confidence. The CDR3 protein: CASSLELTDTQYF. The bases read TGCGCCAGCAGCTTGGAGCTAACAGATACGCAGTATTTT.